Given below is one T cell receptor (beta chain) in context. The germline gives CDR1 SQVTM, CDR2 ANQGSEA. The V and J ends lost 4 bases and 4 bases respectively, with 8 bases between them. The CDR3 is 11 residues long. TCRdb recomputed calls from the 5' RACE reads with MiXCR, one row per CDR3 protein. Altogether around 110,000 distinct CDR3 sequences are present, approximately 14% being singletons, with the ten largest covering roughly 40%. The data originate from a study of T-cell memory formation after mild COVID-19. Sequencing was done on a sample of PBMCs or a T cell subset sorted from them (not recorded which). The clonotype comes from a man between 18 and 29 years old who had mild COVID-19 (a few samples of this study predate the infection). Cell type and time point are not known. The chain couples TRBV29-1 to TRBJ2-7; D not certain. For the CDR3, the DNA is TGCAGCGTTGGTTGGCTTTACGAGCAGTACTTC. Amino acids: CSVGWLYEQYF.